This T cell receptor beta chain was sequenced during a study of vaccination effects on CD4 cells after COVID-19. Data came from immunoSEQ multiplex PCR; TCRdb stores just in-frame clones and leaves some out. This sample has under 60,000 clones, with 55% to 75% found just once. J lost 6 bases, V lost 6 bases, and 10 bases had no gene match. There are 16 residues in the CDR3. CDR1 is MDHEN, CDR2 SYDVKM, per germline. For this clone: Its specificity is not known.

Once cultured for roughly ten days, the cells underwent separation to obtain CD4+ T cells. None of these healthy vaccinees had been infected with SARS-CoV-2 before vaccination. The sample in question was CD4+ T cells from PBMCs cultured without peptide, obtained before COVID-19 vaccination. The TCR sequence derives from a human donor who received a COVID-19 vaccine. V is TRBV28 and J is TRBJ1-6; 8 bases map to TRBD1. The CDR3 region is CASSLTGEGGNSPLHF. CDR3 nucleotides: TGTGCCAGCAGCCTGACAGGGGAAGGAGGTAATTCACCCCTCCACTTT.